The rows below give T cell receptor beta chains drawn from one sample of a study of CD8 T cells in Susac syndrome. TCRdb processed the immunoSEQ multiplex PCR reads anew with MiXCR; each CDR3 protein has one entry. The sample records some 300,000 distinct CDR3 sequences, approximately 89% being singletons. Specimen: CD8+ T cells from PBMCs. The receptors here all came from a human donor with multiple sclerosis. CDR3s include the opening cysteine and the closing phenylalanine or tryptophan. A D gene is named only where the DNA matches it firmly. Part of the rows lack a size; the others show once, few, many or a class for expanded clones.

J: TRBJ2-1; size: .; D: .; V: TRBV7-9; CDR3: CASKGGGYNEQFF; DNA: TGTGCCAGCAAGGGTGGGGGGTACAATGAGCAGTTCTTC
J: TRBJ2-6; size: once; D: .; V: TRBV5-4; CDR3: CASSFKGMIVNVLTF; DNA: TGTGCCAGCAGCTTTAAGGGGATGATAGTCAACGTCCTGACTTTC
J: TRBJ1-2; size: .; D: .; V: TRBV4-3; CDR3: CASSPSTDNYGYTF; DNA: TGCGCCAGCAGCCCATCGACAGACAACTATGGCTACACCTTC
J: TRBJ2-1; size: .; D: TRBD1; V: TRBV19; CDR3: CASSSGTGSEQFF; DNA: TGTGCCAGTAGCTCCGGGACAGGGAGTGAGCAGTTCTTC
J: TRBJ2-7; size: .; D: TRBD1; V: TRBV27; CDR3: CASKETGVNEQYF; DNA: TGTGCCAGCAAAGAGACAGGGGTTAACGAGCAGTACTTC
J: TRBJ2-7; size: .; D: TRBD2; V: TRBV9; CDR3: CASSPSGGSGRSTYEQYF; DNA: TGTGCCAGCAGCCCCAGTGGTGGTAGCGGGAGGTCCACCTACGAGCAGTACTTC
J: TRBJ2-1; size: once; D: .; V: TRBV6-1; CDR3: CASSRSGEPSYNEQFF; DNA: TGTGCCAGCAGTCGTTCCGGGGAACCCTCCTACAATGAGCAGTTCTTC
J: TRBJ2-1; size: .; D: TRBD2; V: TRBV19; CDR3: CASTGSGYDEQFF; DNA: TGTGCCAGTACAGGTAGCGGGTACGATGAGCAGTTCTTC
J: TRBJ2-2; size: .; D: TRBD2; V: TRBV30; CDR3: CAWSYTPGLVPTGELFF; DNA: TGTGCCTGGAGCTATACCCCGGGACTAGTTCCTACCGGGGAGCTGTTTTTT
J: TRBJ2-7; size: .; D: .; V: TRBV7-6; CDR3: CASSFQVSYEQYF; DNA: TGTGCCAGCAGCTTTCAGGTCTCCTACGAGCAGTACTTC
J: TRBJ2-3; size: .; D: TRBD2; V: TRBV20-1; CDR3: CSARDPLLAGGTDTQYF; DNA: TGCAGTGCTAGAGATCCTCTCCTAGCGGGGGGCACAGATACGCAGTATTTT
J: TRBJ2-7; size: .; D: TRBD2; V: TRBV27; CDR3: CASRETSGSYEQYF; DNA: TGTGCCAGCAGGGAGACTAGCGGGTCCTACGAGCAGTACTTC
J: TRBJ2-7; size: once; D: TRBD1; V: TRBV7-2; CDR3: CASSWTGRTHEQYF; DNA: TGTGCCAGCAGCTGGACAGGGAGGACCCACGAGCAGTACTTC
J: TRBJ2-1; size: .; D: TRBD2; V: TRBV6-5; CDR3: CASSYGLAGGRPYNEQFF; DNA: TGTGCCAGCAGTTACGGACTAGCGGGAGGGCGTCCCTACAATGAGCAGTTCTTC
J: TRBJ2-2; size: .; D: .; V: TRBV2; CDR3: CASSDSRGAGELFF; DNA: TGTGCCAGCAGTGATTCGCGGGGTGCCGGGGAGCTGTTTTTT
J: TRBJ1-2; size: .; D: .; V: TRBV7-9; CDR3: CASSLAWTPYGYTF; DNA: TGTGCCAGCAGCTTAGCGTGGACCCCCTATGGCTACACCTTC
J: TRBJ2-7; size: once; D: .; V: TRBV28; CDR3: CASTTNSYEQYF; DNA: TGTGCCAGCACGACAAACAGCTACGAGCAGTACTTC
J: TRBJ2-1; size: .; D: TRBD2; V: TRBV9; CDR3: CASSASGEAYNEQFF; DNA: TGTGCCAGCAGCGCCAGCGGGGAAGCTTACAATGAGCAGTTCTTC
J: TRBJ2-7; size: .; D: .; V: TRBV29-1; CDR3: CSVEDGAASDGSYEQYF; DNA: TGCAGCGTTGAAGATGGGGCCGCATCGGACGGATCCTACGAGCAGTACTTC
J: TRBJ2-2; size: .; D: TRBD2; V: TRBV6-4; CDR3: CASSKRGGDTGELFF; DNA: TGTGCCAGCAGCAAGCGGGGGGGCGACACCGGGGAGCTGTTTTTT
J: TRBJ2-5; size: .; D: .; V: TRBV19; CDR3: CASSGPTQETQYF; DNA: TGTGCCAGTAGTGGACCCACCCAAGAGACCCAGTACTTC
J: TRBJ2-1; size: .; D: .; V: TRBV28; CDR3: CASSKEGIFNEQFF; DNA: TGTGCCAGCAGTAAAGAGGGGATATTCAATGAGCAGTTCTTC
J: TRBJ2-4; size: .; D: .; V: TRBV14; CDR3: CASSQELGPNIQYF; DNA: TGTGCCAGCAGCCAAGAGCTGGGTCCAAACATTCAGTACTTC
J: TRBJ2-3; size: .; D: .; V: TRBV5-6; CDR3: CASSDQSTDTQYF; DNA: TGTGCCAGCAGCGACCAAAGCACAGATACGCAGTATTTT
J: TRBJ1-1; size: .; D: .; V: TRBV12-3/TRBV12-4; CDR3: CASSLGGLTEAFF; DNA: TGTGCCAGCAGTTTGGGGGGTTTGACTGAAGCTTTCTTT
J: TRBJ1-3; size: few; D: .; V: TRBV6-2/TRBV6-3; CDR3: CASSIDMHSGNTIYF; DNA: TGTGCCAGCAGCATCGACATGCACTCTGGAAACACCATATATTTT
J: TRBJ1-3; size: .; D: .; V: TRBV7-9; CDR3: CASSTYSPGNTIYF; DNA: TGTGCCAGCAGCACCTACAGCCCTGGAAACACCATATATTTT
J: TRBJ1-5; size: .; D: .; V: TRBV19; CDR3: CASSGSRRYYQPQHF; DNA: TGTGCCAGTAGTGGGAGCAGGCGGTACTATCAGCCCCAGCATTTT
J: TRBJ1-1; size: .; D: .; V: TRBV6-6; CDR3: CASSPVENTEAFF; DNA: TGTGCCAGCAGCCCGGTCGAGAACACTGAAGCTTTCTTT
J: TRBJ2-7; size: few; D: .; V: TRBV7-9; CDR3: CASSPSSEQYF; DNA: TGTGCCAGCAGCCCTTCTAGCGAGCAGTACTTC
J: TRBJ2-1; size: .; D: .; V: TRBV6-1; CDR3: CASSEVGQGGNEQFF; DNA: TGTGCCAGCAGTGAAGTTGGGCAGGGGGGCAATGAGCAGTTCTTC
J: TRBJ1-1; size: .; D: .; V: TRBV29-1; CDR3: CSAWGGANTEAFF; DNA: TGCAGCGCTTGGGGGGGGGCGAACACTGAAGCTTTCTTT
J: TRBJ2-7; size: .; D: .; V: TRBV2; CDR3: CASSGGNRVAEQYF; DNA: TGTGCCAGCAGTGGCGGTAACAGGGTAGCCGAGCAGTACTTC
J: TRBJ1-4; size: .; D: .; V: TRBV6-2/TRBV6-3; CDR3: CASSYGQNEKLFF; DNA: TGTGCCAGCAGTTACGGACAGAATGAAAAACTGTTTTTT
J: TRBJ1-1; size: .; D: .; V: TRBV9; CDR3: CASSVVSNTEAFF; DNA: TGTGCCAGCAGCGTAGTTTCGAACACTGAAGCTTTCTTT
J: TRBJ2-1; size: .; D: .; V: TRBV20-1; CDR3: CSAREGGGEQFF; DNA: TGCAGTGCTAGAGAGGGTGGGGGCGAGCAGTTCTTC